This T cell receptor beta chain was captured in a study of blood T cell repertoires in COVID-19. The wider study: The study drew acute and convalescent COVID-19 samples from the United States, Italy and Spain. PBMCs, B-cell-depleted T cells, or T cells were the source of the cDNA or gDNA that made up the material.

After removal of 2 bases from V and 7 bases from J, the junction contained 5 bases not matched to a gene. The V gene's germline CDR1 is SGHDT and CDR2 YYEEEE. This CDR3 is 15 amino acids long. Original analysis: Amplifying reference gene primers gave estimates of nucleated cell counts. Data came from immunoSEQ multiplex PCR; TCRdb stores just in-frame clones and leaves some out. V, J and clone size reflect that table, while D and trimming were determined from the DNA. The table records fewer than 100,000 clones, approximately 80% of them present only once. This TCR was recovered from a woman in her 70s with acute or convalescent COVID-19. The sequenced sample was peripheral blood. The chain recombines TRBV5-6 with TRBJ2-2; 10 nucleotides match TRBD2. The CDR3 sequence is CASSLAGGPHGELFF. The CDR3 region has the DNA TGTGCCAGCAGCTTAGCGGGAGGGCCCCACGGGGAGCTGTTTTTT. Based on the CDR3 plus reference TRBV5-6 and TRBJ2-2, the full variable domain is DAGVTQSPTHLIKTRGQQVTLRCSPKSGHDTVSWYQQALGQGPQFIFQYYEEEERQRGNFPDRFSGHQFPNYSSELNVNALLLGDSALYLCASSLAGGPHGELFFGEGSRLTVL.